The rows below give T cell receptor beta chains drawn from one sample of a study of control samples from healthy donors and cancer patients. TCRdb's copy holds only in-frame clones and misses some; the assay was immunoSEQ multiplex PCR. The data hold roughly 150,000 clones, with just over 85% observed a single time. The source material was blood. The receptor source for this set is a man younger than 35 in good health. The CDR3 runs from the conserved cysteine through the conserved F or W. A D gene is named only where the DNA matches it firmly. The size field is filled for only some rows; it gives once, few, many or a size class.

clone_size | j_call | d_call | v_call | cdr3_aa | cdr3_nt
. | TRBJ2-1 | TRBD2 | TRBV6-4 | CASSISGGAYNEQFF | TGTGCCAGCAGTATTAGCGGGGGGGCGTACAATGAGCAGTTCTTC
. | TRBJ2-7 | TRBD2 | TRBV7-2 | CASSYRTSGGLYEQYF | TGTGCCAGCAGCTACCGGACTAGCGGGGGCCTTTATGAGCAGTACTTC
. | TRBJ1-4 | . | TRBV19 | CASSISRTNEKLFF | TGTGCCAGTAGTATCAGCCGAACTAATGAAAAACTGTTTTTT
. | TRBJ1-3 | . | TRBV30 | CAWSVGGGGSGNTIYF | TGTGCCTGGAGTGTTGGAGGGGGGGGCTCTGGAAACACCATATATTTT
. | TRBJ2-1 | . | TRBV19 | CASSILGANEQFF | TGTGCCAGTAGTATATTAGGAGCCAATGAGCAGTTCTTC
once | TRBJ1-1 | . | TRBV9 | CASSVAPGGLTEAFF | TGTGCCAGCAGCGTAGCCCCGGGGGGTTTGACTGAAGCTTTCTTT
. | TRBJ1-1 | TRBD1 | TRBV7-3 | CASSLAGGNTEAFF | TGTGCCAGCAGCTTGGCAGGGGGGAACACTGAAGCTTTCTTT
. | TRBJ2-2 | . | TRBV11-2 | CASTLSGRNTGELFF | TGTGCCAGCACCCTATCGGGCCGTAACACCGGGGAGCTGTTTTTT
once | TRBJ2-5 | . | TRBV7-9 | CASSRMGEAETQYF | TGTGCCAGCAGCCGAATGGGGGAAGCGGAGACCCAGTACTTC
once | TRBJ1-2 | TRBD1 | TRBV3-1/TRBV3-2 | CASSQVSLSEGADREGYTF | TGTGCCAGCAGCCAAGTATCTCTTAGTGAGGGGGCGGACAGGGAAGGCTACACCTTC